This entry describes one T cell receptor (beta chain). V was clipped by 4 bases and J by 6 bases, with 9 bases between them. Germline V CDR1 and CDR2: KGHSH, LQKENI. The CDR3 length is 12 residues. This sample was included in a study of T cell changes during pregnancy in multiple sclerosis. The method was immunoSEQ multiplex PCR; TCRdb's version includes in-frame clones alone and lacks a portion of them. The sample carries 70,000 to 90,000 clones, around 93% recorded once. The V call is TRBV18, the J call TRBJ1-1; D ambiguous. The sequence was obtained from a female donor with multiple sclerosis, enrolled in a pregnancy study. Sequenced here: peripheral blood, sampled in the first trimester of pregnancy. CDR3 sequence reads: CASSQSVAEAFF. The CDR3 nucleotides read TGTGCCAGCTCACAGTCGGTGGCTGAAGCTTTCTTT.